These 32 T cell receptor beta chains were sequenced from one sample in a study of post-analysis software for immune sequencing data. Whole-study findings and limits: Five TRBV segments were significantly more frequent in patients than in controls. TRBV5-6, TRBV5-1 and TRBV20-1 were among these segments.

Unique molecular identifiers featured in each of the TCR beta cDNA libraries. Via MiXCR, TCRdb re-called the PCR reads, giving one row per CDR3 protein. The table includes 380,000 or so distinct CDR3 sequences, roughly 30% detected once. Their specific antigens are unknown. Sample: blood. The source is a girl between 5 and 17 years old with multiple sclerosis.

This clonotype was detected only a few times. The chain has TRBV28 and TRBJ1-5; maybe TRBD1 (6 bases). This CDR3 is 12 amino acids long. V lost 7 bases and J lost 4, with 8 bases in between. Germline V CDR1 and CDR2: MDHEN, SYDVKM. Written as DNA, the CDR3 is TGTGCCAGCAACAGGGCGAATCAGCCCCAGCATTTT. Protein product: CASNRANQPQHF.

Only a few counts were recorded for this clonotype. The CDR3 nucleotides are TGTGCCAGCAACCCGAGACAGGGTAGTGAGCAGTTCTTC. Protein sequence: CASNPRQGSEQFF. This chain uses TRBV6-6 with TRBJ2-1; 7 bases fit TRBD1. The CDR3 runs to 13 residues. Per the germline V gene, CDR1 is MNHNY and CDR2 is SVGAGI (reference sequence). The V gene end was trimmed by 7 bases and the J gene end by 9 bases; junction bases not matched to a gene: 9.

The CDR3 region has the DNA TGCAGTGCTAGAGTACCATCCAAAAACATTCAGTACTTC. Translated: CSARVPSKNIQYF. The chain carries TRBV20-1 and TRBJ2-4; D call uncertain. The length of the CDR3 is 13 residues. Germline loops: CDR1 DFQATT, CDR2 SNEGSKA (reference sequence). Trimming shortened V by 1 base and J by 2 bases, and 6 bases separated the two germline ends.

In its sample, this clonotype was seen a few times. V usage is TRBV2 and J usage is TRBJ2-5, with no clear D. CDR1 SNHLY and CDR2 FYNNEI come from the germline V gene. The CDR3 totals 13 residues. V lost 5 bases and J lost 5, with 12 bases in between. CDR3 residues: CASSRSGWETQYF. CDR3 nucleotide sequence: TGTGCCAGCAGTCGTTCCGGGTGGGAGACCCAGTACTTC.

The gene calls are TRBV18 and TRBJ2-1; 10 bases agree with TRBD1. The V segment lost 5 bases and the J segment 4 bases; nucleotides outside the gene matches: 5. The CDR3 runs to 15 residues. Germline CDR1 reads KGHSH; CDR2 reads LQKENI. The CDR3 loop reads CASSSGTGEYNEQFF. For the CDR3, the DNA is TGTGCCAGCTCATCCGGGACAGGGGAATACAATGAGCAGTTCTTC.

The rearrangement links TRBV4-3 to TRBJ2-2; D is unclear. Germline CDR1 reads LGHNA; CDR2 reads YSLEER. The V and J ends lost 2 bases and 2 bases respectively, with 15 bases between them. The CDR3 runs 17 residues. The CDR3 here is CASSQPPAYFNTGELFF. The CDR3 nucleotides are TGCGCCAGCAGCCAACCCCCGGCGTACTTCAACACCGGGGAGCTGTTTTTT.

The chain joins TRBV5-6 to TRBJ1-2; no clear D gene. With 1 base removed from V and 0 bases from J, the gap between germline ends came to 7 bases. The CDR3 sequence is 14 residues long. Germline V CDR1 and CDR2: SGHDT, YYEEEE. CDR3 nucleotide sequence: TGTGCCAGCAGCTTGTATCGGTCTAACTATGGCTACACCTTC. This sequence encodes CASSLYRSNYGYTF.

This chain uses TRBV24-1 with TRBJ2-1; 10 positions match TRBD1. The CDR3 covers 14 residues. The germline CDR1 and CDR2 sequences are KGHDR and SFDVKD. The V and J ends lost 9 bases and 10 bases, in that order; junction bases with no gene match: 11. DNA of the CDR3: TGTGCCACCCAGGGGACAGGGGATAGGTACGAGCAGTTCTTC. This sequence encodes CATQGTGDRYEQFF.

The CDR3 is CSAFSESKNTEAFF. For the CDR3, the DNA is TGCAGTGCTTTCTCTGAAAGCAAGAACACTGAAGCTTTCTTT. This chain connects TRBV20-1 to TRBJ1-1; D gene ambiguous. The CDR3 covers 14 residues. Germline CDR1 reads DFQATT; CDR2 reads SNEGSKA (reference sequence). The V and J ends lost 5 bases and 1 base respectively, with 14 bases between them.

The chain employs TRBV24-1 and TRBJ2-3; D unclear. Trimming removed 4 bases from V and 5 bases from J, with 21 bases in between. Per the germline V gene, CDR1 is KGHDR and CDR2 is SFDVKD. The CDR3 length is 17 residues. This CDR3 reads CATSEAVWTVVRDTQYF. CDR3 DNA: TGTGCCACCAGTGAGGCTGTTTGGACCGTGGTAAGAGATACGCAGTATTTT.

Points on this clonotype: One end of the junction fails to match germline, which may point to a read error. The V gene is TRBV6-5, the J gene TRBJ2-3; D gene ambiguous. In germline, CDR1 is MNHEY, CDR2 SVGAGI. CDR3 length equals 12 residues. CDR3 DNA sequence: TGTGCCAGCAGTTACGGCGGTGATACGCGGTATTTT. Translation gives CASSYGGDTRYF.

The V gene is TRBV20-1, the J gene TRBJ2-5; possibly TRBD2 for D (6 bases). The J call could be wrong; TRBJ2-7 is a better fit for the DNA end. Per the germline V gene, CDR1 is DFQATT and CDR2 is SNEGSKA (reference sequence). The CDR3 contains 11 residues. The CDR3 reads CSAAGRAEQYF. The CDR3 DNA sequence: TGCAGTGCCGCCGGGAGAGCCGAGCAGTACTTC.

Remarks on this clonotype: Since the CDR3 does not end with the conserved phenylalanine or tryptophan, this likely comes from a read error. This chain links TRBV6-6 with TRBJ2-5, with 8 bases matching TRBD1. V was clipped by 8 bases and J by 7 bases; unmatched bases: 15. The CDR3 has 15 amino acids. Germline V lookup: CDR1 MNHNY, CDR2 SVGAGI (reference sequence). The CDR3 coding sequence is TGTGCCAGCTTAGATTCGAGGACAGGGCATCGGACCCAGTACCTC. Translating it yields CASLDSRTGHRTQYL.

As to this clonotype: A much larger clone is a single base away; this may be a read error. J is TRBJ2-7 and V is TRBV7-8, with D possibly being TRBD1 (6 bases). The V gene's germline CDR1 is SGHVS and CDR2 FQNEAQ. This CDR3 is built from 13 residues. The CDR3 DNA reads TGTGCCAGAAGCTGGACAGATATAGGCGAGCAGTACTTC. This gives the protein CARSWTDIGEQYF.

The table lists this clonotype with a few counts. The chain carries TRBV20-1 and TRBJ2-7; 7 bases are a match to TRBD2. The germline CDR1 and CDR2 sequences are DFQATT and SNEGSKA (reference sequence). CDR3 length equals 12 residues. The V segment lost 7 bases and the J segment 2 bases; nucleotides outside the gene matches: 5. CDR3 residues: CSVRGGPYEQYF. Written as DNA, the CDR3 is TGCAGTGTTCGCGGGGGACCCTACGAGCAGTACTTC.

As DNA, the CDR3 is TGCAGTGCTAGCCCACCTACTGAGACCTCGGCAGATACGCAGTATTTT. Encoded protein: CSASPPTETSADTQYF. V is TRBV20-1 and J is TRBJ2-3, with no clear D. The V gene's germline CDR1 is DFQATT and CDR2 SNEGSKA (reference sequence). The CDR3 contains 16 residues. The V end was cut by 3 bases, the J end by 4 bases, with 20 bases between.

The V and J genes are TRBV9 and TRBJ2-1; TRBD2 matches at 10 bases. The J segment lost 5 bases and the V segment lost 4 bases, leaving 6 bases of the junction unmatched. CDR1 SGDLS and CDR2 YYNGEE come from the germline V gene. This CDR3 comprises 15 residues. CDR3 bases: TGTGCCAGCAGCAAAGCGGGGGGGTCCCACAATGAGCAGTTCTTC. Translation: CASSKAGGSHNEQFF.

The chain links TRBV7-2 to TRBJ2-7, with 9 bases fitting TRBD2. The CDR3 runs 15 residues. V gave up 3 bases and J gave up 2 bases; unmatched junction bases: 5. Per the germline V gene, CDR1 is SGHTA and CDR2 is FQGNSA. The CDR3 DNA reads as TGTGCCAGCAGCTTTAGCGGGGGAGACACCTACGAGCAGTACTTC. As protein: CASSFSGGDTYEQYF.

CDR3 coding DNA: TGCGCCAGCAGTGATCACCGGGGACCCCAGCCCCGGGAGCAGTTCTTC. This codes for CASSDHRGPQPREQFF. The chain employs TRBV10-2 and TRBJ2-1; perhaps D is TRBD1 or TRBD2 (5 bases each). Germline CDR1 and CDR2: WSHSY and SAAADI. V gave up 3 bases and J gave up 10 bases, with 22 bases separating them. This CDR3 region has 16 residues.

This clonotype was observed a few times. J is TRBJ1-1 and V is TRBV7-8, with 7 bases aligning to TRBD1. V shed 7 bases, J shed 0 bases, and the junction held 8 bases outside the gene matches. Germline lookup yields CDR1 SGHVS and CDR2 FQNEAQ. The CDR3 has 15 amino acids. CDR3 in DNA: TGTGCCAGCAACCCACGACAGGGTATGAACACTGAAGCTTTCTTT. As protein: CASNPRQGMNTEAFF.

The gene calls are TRBV20-1 and TRBJ2-1, with TRBD2 identical over 7 bases. The CDR3 has 15 residues. The germline CDR1 and CDR2 sequences are DFQATT and SNEGSKA (reference sequence). Germline trimming cut 6 bases from V and 4 bases from J; bases unmatched to any gene: 12. This CDR3 reads CSATRTRGGYNEQFF. As DNA, the CDR3 is TGCAGTGCAACCAGGACTAGGGGAGGGTACAATGAGCAGTTCTTC.

This chain links TRBV24-1 with TRBJ1-4; D is unresolved. With 3 bases removed from V and 6 bases from J, the gap between germline ends came to 13 bases. The CDR3 has 15 amino acids. Per germline, CDR1 KGHDR and CDR2 SFDVKD. CDR3 sequence reads: CATSDPDPRHEKLFF. CDR3 nucleotide sequence: TGTGCCACCAGTGATCCGGACCCGCGGCATGAAAAACTGTTTTTT.

The sample holds one count of this clonotype. The chain couples TRBV29-1 to TRBJ2-1; D could derive from TRBD1 or TRBD2 (6 bases each). Germline V CDR1 and CDR2: SQVTM, ANQGSEA. V lost 4 bases to trimming and J lost 1 base, with 14 bases between them. CDR3 size: 15 residues. CDR3 sequence: CSVGGAMRSYNEQFF. As DNA, the CDR3 is TGCAGCGTTGGGGGGGCAATGAGGTCCTACAATGAGCAGTTCTTC.

This clonotype was detected only a few times. J is TRBJ1-4 and V is TRBV20-1; a possible D gene is TRBD1 (6 bases). Germline-derived CDR1 and CDR2 are DFQATT and SNEGSKA (reference sequence). V gave up 4 bases and J gave up 8 bases, with 11 bases separating them. CDR3 length: 12 amino acids. The CDR3 here is CSAMDRGEKLFF. The CDR3 nucleotides read TGCAGTGCTATGGACAGAGGGGAAAAACTGTTTTTT.

The chain uses TRBV6-2 or TRBV6-3 and TRBJ1-2; D not resolved. Trimming removed 5 bases from V and 6 bases from J, with 7 bases in between. The V gene's germline CDR1 is MNHEY and CDR2 SVGEGT. The CDR3 loop spans 11 amino acids. As DNA, the CDR3 is TGTGCCAGCAGTATGGGGAATGGCTACACCTTC. Protein sequence: CASSMGNGYTF.

In DNA, the CDR3 is TGTGCCAGCAGCTTAGGATACCAGGACAGGGGCTTCGGGGAGCTGTTTTTT. The encoded protein is CASSLGYQDRGFGELFF. This chain connects TRBV7-8 to TRBJ2-2; 9 positions match TRBD1. The CDR3 loop spans 17 amino acids. In germline, CDR1 is SGHVS, CDR2 FQNEAQ. V was pared by 1 base and J by 7 bases, with 10 bases of the junction left unmatched.

This clonotype occurred many times. The chain employs TRBV7-3 and TRBJ1-1; possibly TRBD1 for D (6 bases). The germline V and J ends were trimmed by 2 bases and 5 bases, with 9 bases remaining between them. Per germline, CDR1 SGHTA and CDR2 FQGTGA. This CDR3 spans 13 amino acids. CDR3 region: CASSLGQGTEAFF. The CDR3 DNA reads TGTGCCAGCAGCTTAGGTCAGGGGACTGAAGCTTTCTTT.

The rearrangement uses TRBV4-2 and TRBJ2-3, with a possible D match to TRBD2 (7 bases). The CDR3 runs 14 residues. V gave up 1 base and J gave up 6 bases, with 11 bases separating them. From germline, CDR1 is LGHNA and CDR2 YNFKEQ. CDR3 DNA: TGTGCCAGCAGCCAAGGGACAGCGGGGGATACGCAGTATTTT. This translates into CASSQGTAGDTQYF.

The chain links TRBV7-8 to TRBJ2-2; 8 bases are a match to TRBD1. The CDR3 totals 14 residues. V was clipped by 5 bases and J by 8 bases; unmatched bases: 7. Germline V lookup: CDR1 SGHVS, CDR2 FQNEAQ. This chain's CDR3 is CASSRTGLGGELFF. CDR3 sequence (DNA): TGTGCCAGCAGCCGGACAGGGTTAGGGGGGGAGCTGTTTTTT.

Many counts were recorded for this clonotype. V is TRBV29-1 and J is TRBJ1-2, with D uncertain. CDR3 length: 11 residues. V was clipped by 4 bases and J by 8 bases, with 11 bases between them. The germline V gene has CDR1 SQVTM and CDR2 ANQGSEA. CDR3 sequence (DNA): TGCAGCGTTGTGGACGGAAGGGGCTACACCTTC. Translated, it gives CSVVDGRGYTF.

The table lists this clonotype with many counts. The chain uses TRBV7-9 and TRBJ1-4; D may be TRBD1 (5 bases). Looked up from germline, CDR1 is SEHNR and CDR2 is FQNEAQ (reference sequence). Trimming removed 5 bases from V and 1 base from J, with 17 bases in between. This CDR3 has 17 residues. CDR3 amino acids: CASSPAGGEGTNEKLFF. CDR3 nucleotides: TGTGCCAGCAGCCCCGCGGGAGGGGAAGGAACTAATGAAAAACTGTTTTTT.

This chain joins TRBV4-1 and TRBJ2-3; 10 bases agree with TRBD2. The germline V gene has CDR1 MGHRA and CDR2 YSYEKL. The CDR3 has 15 residues. Trimming took 1 base from V and 7 from J; bases not matched to a gene: 5. CDR3 DNA sequence: TGCGCCAGCAGCCAAGGGCTAGCGGGGGTAAATACGCAGTATTTT. It specifies CASSQGLAGVNTQYF.